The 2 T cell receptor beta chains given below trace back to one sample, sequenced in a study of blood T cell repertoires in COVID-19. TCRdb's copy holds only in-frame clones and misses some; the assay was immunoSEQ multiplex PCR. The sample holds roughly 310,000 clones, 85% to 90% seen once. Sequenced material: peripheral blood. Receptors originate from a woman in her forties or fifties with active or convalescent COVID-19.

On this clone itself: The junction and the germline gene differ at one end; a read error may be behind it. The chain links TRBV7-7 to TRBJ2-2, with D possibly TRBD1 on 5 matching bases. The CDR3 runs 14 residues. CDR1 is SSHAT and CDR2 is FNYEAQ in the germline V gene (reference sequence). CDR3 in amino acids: CASSPRGDGGELFF. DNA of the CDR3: TGTGCTAGCAGCCCTAGGGGTGATGGCGGGGAGCTGTTTTTT.

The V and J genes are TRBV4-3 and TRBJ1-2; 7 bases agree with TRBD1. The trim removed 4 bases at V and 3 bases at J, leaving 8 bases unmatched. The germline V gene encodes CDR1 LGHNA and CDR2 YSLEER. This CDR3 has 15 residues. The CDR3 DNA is TGCGCCAGCAGCCCCCGACAGGGAAAATACTATGGCTACACCTTC. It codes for CASSPRQGKYYGYTF.